The 23 T cell receptor beta chains in this list originate from one sample, sequenced in a study of response to subunit inactivated influenza vaccine. MiXCR, applied by TCRdb to the RT-PCR reads, yields one record per CDR3 protein. The sample yields some 500,000 distinct CDR3 sequences, around 25% seen once. The source material was CD4+ T cells sorted from PBMCs, sampled 5 to 6 days after vaccination. Receptors originate from a man aged 50-59 years who received an inactivated influenza vaccine.

V gene TRBV7-2 combines with J gene TRBJ1-1, with 7 bases fitting TRBD1. The CDR3 contains 15 residues. V lost 5 bases and J lost 3; bases outside the gene matches: 9. From germline, CDR1 is SGHTA and CDR2 FQGNSA. The CDR3 DNA reads TGTGCCAGCAGCCACGCCGGGACAGCTGACACTGAAGCTTTCTTT. Encoded protein: CASSHAGTADTEAFF.

The gene calls are TRBV5-1 and TRBJ2-7, with D unclear. The length of the CDR3 is 13 residues. In germline, CDR1 is SGHRS, CDR2 YFSETQ. With 1 base removed from V and 6 bases from J, the gap between germline ends came to 11 bases. The CDR3 DNA sequence: TGCGCCAGCAGCTTGTCGGGCCCAACCGAGCAGTACTTC. Amino acids: CASSLSGPTEQYF.

The chain uses TRBV3-1 and TRBJ1-1; D uncertain. CDR3 length: 14 residues. Germline V gene sequence: CDR1 LGHDT, CDR2 YNNKEL (reference sequence). Trimming left V 7 bases short and J 0 bases short, with 12 bases between. CDR3 sequence reads: CASKRGAVNTEAFF. The CDR3 DNA reads TGTGCCAGCAAACGAGGTGCCGTGAACACTGAAGCTTTCTTT.

This clonotype has a handful of counts. The rearrangement links TRBV5-1 to TRBJ2-5; D is unresolved. CDR3 length: 14 residues. CDR1 is SGHRS, CDR2 YFSETQ, per germline. V lost 2 bases and J lost 0, with 8 bases in between. The CDR3: CASSFSGNQETQYF. The DNA of the CDR3 is TGCGCCAGCAGCTTCTCAGGTAACCAAGAGACCCAGTACTTC. The variable domain in full, completed from reference TRBV5-1 and TRBJ2-5, reads KAGVTQTPRYLIKTRGQQVTLSCSPISGHRSVSWYQQTPGQGLQFLFEYFSETQRNKGNFPGRFSGRQFSNSRSEMNVSTLELGDSALYLCASSFSGNQETQYFGPGTRLLVL.

A few counts support this clonotype. This chain uses TRBV20-1 with TRBJ2-7, with 9 bases identical to TRBD2. V trimming: 5 bases; J trimming: 2 bases; junction bases outside the gene matches: 4. The CDR3 is 13 amino acids. Germline CDR1 and CDR2: DFQATT and SNEGSKA (reference sequence). CDR3 region: CSALAGQPYEQYF. The CDR3 DNA reads as TGCAGTGCTCTAGCGGGGCAACCCTACGAGCAGTACTTC.

The table lists this clonotype with a few counts. This CDR3 is CASSYLASGAEETQYF. The CDR3 DNA sequence: TGTGCCAGCAGTTACTTGGCTAGCGGGGCAGAAGAGACCCAGTACTTC. V usage is TRBV6-5 and J usage is TRBJ2-5; 9 bases line up with TRBD2. Germline V gives CDR1 MNHEY, CDR2 SVGAGI. The CDR3 has 16 residues. The V segment lost 1 base and the J segment 3 bases; nucleotides outside the gene matches: 6.

This clonotype was found many times. The rearrangement joins TRBV20-1 to TRBJ2-3; D not resolved. Germline assignment: CDR1 DFQATT and CDR2 SNEGSKA (reference sequence). This CDR3 has 11 residues. Trimming stripped 1 base from V and 4 bases from J, with 3 bases between. CDR3 DNA sequence: TGCAGTGCTAGAGTAGCAGATACGCAGTATTTT. Encoded protein: CSARVADTQYF.

The chain's CDR3 is CASSLEVGGNDPYEQYF. The CDR3 nucleotides read TGTGCCAGCAGCTTGGAGGTCGGTGGTAACGACCCCTACGAGCAGTACTTC. The chain recombines TRBV5-5 with TRBJ2-7; D gene ambiguous. V lost 0 bases and J lost 2, with 18 bases in between. CDR3 length: 17 amino acids. Germline assignment: CDR1 SGHKS and CDR2 YYEKEE (reference sequence).

The chain has TRBV3-1 and TRBJ1-1; possibly TRBD1 for D (6 bases). The V and J ends lost 2 bases and 4 bases respectively, with 14 bases between them. CDR1 and CDR2 (germline): LGHDT, YNNKEL (reference sequence). This CDR3 spans 15 amino acids. This CDR3 reads CASSQYRDTPTEAFF. The CDR3 DNA reads TGTGCCAGCAGCCAATACCGGGACACTCCCACTGAAGCTTTCTTT.

The sample holds a few counts of this clonotype. The V gene is TRBV4-1, the J gene TRBJ1-2, with D maybe TRBD1 (6 bases). The CDR3 has 13 amino acids. Looked up from germline, CDR1 is MGHRA and CDR2 is YSYEKL. Trimming took 4 bases from V and 4 from J, leaving 10 bases between them. Here the CDR3 reads CASSRGQIYGYTF. In nucleotides, the CDR3 is TGCGCCAGCAGCCGTGGACAGATCTATGGCTACACCTTC.

The gene calls are TRBV5-5 and TRBJ2-7; D perhaps matches TRBD2 (5 bases). Trimming cost V 2 bases and J 0 bases, with 12 bases left between them. CDR1 and CDR2 from the germline V gene are SGHKS and YYEKEE (reference sequence). This CDR3 is built from 15 residues. The CDR3 spells CASSFDYRTSYEQYF. The CDR3 coding sequence is TGTGCCAGCAGCTTCGACTACAGAACCTCCTACGAGCAGTACTTC.

The chain combines TRBV6-1 with TRBJ2-5; TRBD1 aligns across 7 bases. Germline V gene lookup returns CDR1 MNHNS and CDR2 SASEGT. The V segment lost 5 bases and the J segment 1 base; nucleotides outside the gene matches: 4. The length of the CDR3 is 14 residues. CDR3 nucleotide sequence: TGTGCCAGCAGTAGGGGACAGCTCCAAGAGACCCAGTACTTC. It specifies CASSRGQLQETQYF.

The chain couples TRBV5-6 to TRBJ2-2, with 13 positions matching TRBD2. Germline V gene data show CDR1 as SGHDT and CDR2 as YYEEEE. The length of the CDR3 is 17 residues. V gave up 3 bases and J gave up 1 base; unmatched junction bases: 3. The CDR3 is CASSWTSGRGNTGELFF. In nucleotides, the CDR3 is TGTGCCAGCAGCTGGACTAGCGGGAGAGGGAACACCGGGGAGCTGTTTTTT.

V is TRBV7-2 and J is TRBJ2-3; TRBD1 or TRBD2 may be the D gene (5 bases each). Germline V gene sequence: CDR1 SGHTA, CDR2 FQGNSA. CDR3 size: 15 residues. V was cut by 1 base and J by 4 bases, with 12 bases left in between. CDR3 in amino acids: CASSLGRLGADTQYF. The DNA for the CDR3 is TGTGCCAGCAGCTTAGGACGATTGGGGGCAGATACGCAGTATTTT.

V usage is TRBV5-1 and J usage is TRBJ1-4, with D hard to call. From germline, CDR1 is SGHRS and CDR2 YFSETQ. CDR3 size: 14 residues. Trimming shortened V by 1 base and J by 6 bases, and 10 bases separated the two germline ends. CDR3 region: CASSLSQWDEKLFF. In DNA form, the CDR3 reads TGCGCCAGCAGCTTGAGTCAGTGGGATGAAAAACTGTTTTTT. Variable domain in full (rest from reference TRBV5-1 and TRBJ1-4): KAGVTQTPRYLIKTRGQQVTLSCSPISGHRSVSWYQQTPGQGLQFLFEYFSETQRNKGNFPGRFSGRQFSNSRSEMNVSTLELGDSALYLCASSLSQWDEKLFFGSGTQLSVL.

This clonotype was seen at least ten times. V and J are TRBV15 and TRBJ1-5, with D unresolved. Germline CDR1 is LNHNV and CDR2 is YYDKDF (reference sequence). The length of the CDR3 is 17 residues. Trimming left V 5 bases short and J 4 bases short, with 21 bases between. CDR3 bases: TGTGCCACCAGCTACGGCAGGAACCACGGTCGGAATCAGCCCCAGCATTTT. This gives the protein CATSYGRNHGRNQPQHF.

This clonotype showed up just a few times. V is TRBV20-1 and J is TRBJ1-1; D may be TRBD1 (5 bases). The germline V and J ends were trimmed by 2 bases and 1 base, with 8 bases remaining between them. The CDR3 loop spans 13 amino acids. Germline CDR1 DFQATT, CDR2 SNEGSKA (reference sequence). The CDR3 DNA reads as TGCAGTGCTAGATTCGACAGGAACACTGAAGCTTTCTTT. It specifies CSARFDRNTEAFF.

There are many counts of this clonotype. The V and J genes are TRBV5-1 and TRBJ1-1; D gene uncertain. Germline V CDR1 and CDR2: SGHRS, YFSETQ. The CDR3 has 13 residues. The V end was cut by 4 bases, the J end by 2 bases, with 9 bases between. The CDR3 DNA sequence: TGCGCCAGCAGCCACGACCTTAACACTGAAGCTTTCTTT. Translating it yields CASSHDLNTEAFF.

This sequence joins TRBV12-3 or TRBV12-4 and TRBJ2-5; TRBD2 matches at 14 bases. The CDR3 totals 16 residues. The V gene end was trimmed by 5 bases and the J gene end by 5 bases; junction bases not matched to a gene: 7. The CDR3 is CASSKGTSGSWETQYF. In nucleotides, the CDR3 is TGTGCCAGCAGTAAAGGGACTAGCGGGAGTTGGGAGACCCAGTACTTC.

The CDR3 loop is CSAPRGTGGQETQYF. For the CDR3, the DNA is TGCAGTGCTCCTAGGGGGACAGGGGGTCAAGAGACCCAGTACTTC. The chain has TRBV20-1 and TRBJ2-5, with 11 bases identical to TRBD1. Unmatched junction bases numbered 7, after V lost 5 bases and J lost 2 bases. The germline V gene encodes CDR1 DFQATT and CDR2 SNEGSKA (reference sequence). This CDR3 has 15 amino acids.

The chain joins TRBV6-5 to TRBJ2-1; 11 bases are shared with TRBD2. The CDR3 length is 16 residues. The ends lost 4 bases at V and 4 bases at J; junction bases unmatched: 6. Germline V gene sequence: CDR1 MNHEY, CDR2 SVGAGI. In DNA form, the CDR3 reads TGTGCCAGCAGTTCGCCTACTAGCGGGAGATACAATGAGCAGTTCTTC. Protein sequence: CASSSPTSGRYNEQFF.

The chain recombines TRBV5-1 with TRBJ2-3; 7 bases map to TRBD1. CDR1 SGHRS and CDR2 YFSETQ come from the germline V gene. After removal of 4 bases from V and 1 base from J, the junction contained 6 bases not matched to a gene. The CDR3 runs to 15 residues. The DNA for the CDR3 is TGCGCCAGCAGCGTAACAGGGGCGGGCACAGATACGCAGTATTTT. Its protein is CASSVTGAGTDTQYF. The full variable domain, in which reference TRBV5-1 and TRBJ2-3 provide the parts outside the CDR3, is KAGVTQTPRYLIKTRGQQVTLSCSPISGHRSVSWYQQTPGQGLQFLFEYFSETQRNKGNFPGRFSGRQFSNSRSEMNVSTLELGDSALYLCASSVTGAGTDTQYFGPGTRLTVL.

The CDR3 reads CASRGLTHTDTQYF. The DNA of the CDR3 is TGTGCCAGCAGGGGACTTACCCACACAGATACGCAGTATTTT. V usage is TRBV27 and J usage is TRBJ2-3; D possibly corresponds to TRBD2 (6 bases). V lost 6 bases and J 2 bases, leaving 12 bases between the germline ends. Germline V CDR1 and CDR2: MNHEY, SMNVEV (reference sequence). CDR3 size: 14 residues.